The 7 T cell receptor beta chains below all came from one sample that was sequenced in a study of CXCR3-negative and CXCR3-positive naive CD8 T cells. UMI-tagged TRB cDNA libraries were built via 5' RACE. Each CDR3 protein gets one entry in TCRdb, which reprocessed the 5' RACE reads and gives no DNA. Its clone listing holds about 130,000 distinct CDR3 sequences. The material sequenced was naive CXCR3- CD8+ T cells from blood. Subset in this sample: CD45RO-CCR7+CD27+CD95- naive CD8+ T cells lacking CXCR3 (TNR3-). Receptors originate from a human donor in good health. Some clones in this sample may be carry-over from other donors' samples.

The CDR3 is CASSQEGGTGSYNSPLHF. The chain recombines TRBV4-1 with TRBJ1-6; TCRdb's D call, TRBD1, is unchecked because there is no DNA. Germline assignment: CDR1 MGHRA and CDR2 YSYEKL. This CDR3 contains 18 residues.

This chain joins TRBV6-2 or TRBV6-3 and TRBJ2-5. Germline V gives CDR1 MNHEY, CDR2 SVGEGT. The CDR3 totals 16 residues. CDR3 residues: CASSYSILTAEETQYF.

This chain connects TRBV10-3 to TRBJ1-3; the D call of TRBD1 rests on TCRdb alone, since no DNA is present to check it. Germline CDR1 is ENHRY and CDR2 is SYGVKD. The CDR3 consists of 16 residues. The CDR3 region is CAISEPDRAAGNTIYF.

The chain combines TRBV10-3 with TRBJ2-3; without DNA, the TCRdb call of TRBD1 cannot be checked. This CDR3 has 16 amino acids. CDR1 and CDR2 from the germline V gene are ENHRY and SYGVKD. The CDR3 is CAIRRDRGPSTDTQYF.

The rearrangement links TRBV20-1 to TRBJ1-2; the D call of TRBD1 rests on TCRdb alone, since no DNA is present to check it. The germline V gene has CDR1 DFQATT and CDR2 SNEGSKA (reference sequence). The CDR3 has 12 amino acids. The CDR3 spells CSAPDRGQGYTF.

This chain uses TRBV14 with TRBJ2-7; lacking DNA, the TRBD2 call made by TCRdb goes unchecked. This CDR3 comprises 15 residues. Germline assignment: CDR1 SGHDN and CDR2 FVKESK. This CDR3 reads CASSQESGDSYEQYF.

The rearrangement links TRBV12-3 or TRBV12-4 to TRBJ2-2; checking the TCRdb D call of TRBD2 is not possible without DNA. The CDR3 length is 16 residues. Here the CDR3 reads CASSFRDSLSTGELFF.